This TCR beta chain was recovered during a study of blood T cell repertoires in COVID-19. Overall study: COVID-19 samples, acute and convalescent, were from the United States, Italy and Spain.

Original handling: Amplifying reference gene primers gave estimates of nucleated cell counts. TCRdb's copy holds only in-frame clones and misses some; the assay was immunoSEQ multiplex PCR. That table gives V, J and clone size, and the DNA gave D and trimming. The sample holds about 300,000 clones; about 87% are singletons and the top ten take 1% to 1.5%. Trimming removed 0 bases at V and 5 bases at J, with 9 bases between. CDR1 is SGDLS and CDR2 is YYNGEE in the germline V gene. The CDR3 runs to 14 residues. This clonotype was obtained from a man between 65 and 85 years old with acute or convalescent COVID-19. The specimen was peripheral blood. This chain uses TRBV9 with TRBJ1-5, with D unclear. The DNA for the CDR3 is TGTGCCAGCAGCGTAGGCCGCTCGGATCAGCCCCAGCATTTT. Translation: CASSVGRSDQPQHF.